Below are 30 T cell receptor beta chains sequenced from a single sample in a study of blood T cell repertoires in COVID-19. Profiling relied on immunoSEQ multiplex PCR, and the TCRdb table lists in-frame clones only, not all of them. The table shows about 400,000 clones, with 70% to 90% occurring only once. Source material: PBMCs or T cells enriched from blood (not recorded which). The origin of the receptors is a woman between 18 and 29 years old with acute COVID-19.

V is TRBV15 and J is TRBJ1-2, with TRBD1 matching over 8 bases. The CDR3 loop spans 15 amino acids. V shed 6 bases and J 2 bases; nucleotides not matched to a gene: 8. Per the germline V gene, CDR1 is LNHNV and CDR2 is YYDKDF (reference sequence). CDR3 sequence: CATSPIRGPNYGYTF. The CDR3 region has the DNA TGTGCCACCAGTCCCATCAGGGGGCCCAACTATGGCTACACCTTC.

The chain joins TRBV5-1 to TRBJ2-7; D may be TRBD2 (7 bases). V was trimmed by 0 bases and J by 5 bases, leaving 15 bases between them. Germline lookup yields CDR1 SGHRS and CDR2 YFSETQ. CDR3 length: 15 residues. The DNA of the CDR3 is TGCGCCAGCAGCTTGGAGGGGGGGTCCCAGAACGAGCAGTACTTC. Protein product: CASSLEGGSQNEQYF.

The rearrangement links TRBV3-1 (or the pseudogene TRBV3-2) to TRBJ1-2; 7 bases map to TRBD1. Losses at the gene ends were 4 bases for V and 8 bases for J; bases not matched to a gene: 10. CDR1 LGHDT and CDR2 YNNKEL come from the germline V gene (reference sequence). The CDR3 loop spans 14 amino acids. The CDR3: CASSPPGTARGYTF. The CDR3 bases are TGTGCCAGCAGCCCCCCCGGGACAGCTAGGGGCTACACCTTC.

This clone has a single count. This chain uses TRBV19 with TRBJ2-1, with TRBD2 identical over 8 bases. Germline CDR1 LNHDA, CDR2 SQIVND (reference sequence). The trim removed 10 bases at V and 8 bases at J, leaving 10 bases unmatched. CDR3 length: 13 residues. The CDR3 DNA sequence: TGTGCCACCACGGGGGGGCCCGGGTATGAGCAGTTCTTC. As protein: CATTGGPGYEQFF.

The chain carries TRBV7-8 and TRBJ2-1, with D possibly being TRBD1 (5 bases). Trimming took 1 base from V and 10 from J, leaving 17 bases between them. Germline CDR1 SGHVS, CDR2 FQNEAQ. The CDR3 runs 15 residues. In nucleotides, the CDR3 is TGTGCCAGCAGCTTAGTATCACAGGAGATTGGGGAGCAGTTCTTC. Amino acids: CASSLVSQEIGEQFF. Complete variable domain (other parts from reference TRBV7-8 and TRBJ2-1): GAGVSQSPRYKVAKRGQDVALRCDPISGHVSLFWYQQALGQGPEFLTYFQNEAQLDKSGLPSDRFFAERPEGSVSTLKIQRTQQEDSAVYLCASSLVSQEIGEQFFGPGTRLTVL.

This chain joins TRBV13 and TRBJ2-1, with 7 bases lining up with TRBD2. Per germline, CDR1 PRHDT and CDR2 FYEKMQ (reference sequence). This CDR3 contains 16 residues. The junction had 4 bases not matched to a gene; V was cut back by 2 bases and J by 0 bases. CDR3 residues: CASSLRAGRSYNEQFF. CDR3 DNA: TGTGCCAGCAGCTTACGAGCGGGGCGCTCCTACAATGAGCAGTTCTTC.

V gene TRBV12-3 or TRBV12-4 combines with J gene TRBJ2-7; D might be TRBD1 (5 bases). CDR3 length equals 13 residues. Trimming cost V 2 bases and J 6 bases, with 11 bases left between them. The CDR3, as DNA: TGTGCCAGCAGTTTATTAGGGGTGGGCGAGCAGTACTTC. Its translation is CASSLLGVGEQYF.

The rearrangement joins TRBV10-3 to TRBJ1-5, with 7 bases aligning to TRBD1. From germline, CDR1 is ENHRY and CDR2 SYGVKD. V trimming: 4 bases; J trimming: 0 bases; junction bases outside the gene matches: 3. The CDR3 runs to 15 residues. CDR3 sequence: CAISATGTSNQPQHF. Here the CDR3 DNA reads TGTGCCATCAGTGCGACAGGGACTAGCAATCAGCCCCAGCATTTT.

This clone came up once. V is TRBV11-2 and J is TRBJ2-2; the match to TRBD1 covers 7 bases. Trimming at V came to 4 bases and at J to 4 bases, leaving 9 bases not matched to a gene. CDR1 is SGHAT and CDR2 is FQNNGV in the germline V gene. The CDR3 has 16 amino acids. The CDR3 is CASSSGPGQLTGELFF. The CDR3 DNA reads TGTGCCAGCAGCTCAGGACCGGGACAGCTCACCGGGGAGCTGTTTTTT.

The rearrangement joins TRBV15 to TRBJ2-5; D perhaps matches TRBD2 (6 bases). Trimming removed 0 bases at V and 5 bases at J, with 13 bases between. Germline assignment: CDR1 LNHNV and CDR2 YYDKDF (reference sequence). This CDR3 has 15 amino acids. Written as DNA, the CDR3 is TGTGCCACCAGCAGAGATCGGACTGGGGGGGAGACCCAGTACTTC. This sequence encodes CATSRDRTGGETQYF.

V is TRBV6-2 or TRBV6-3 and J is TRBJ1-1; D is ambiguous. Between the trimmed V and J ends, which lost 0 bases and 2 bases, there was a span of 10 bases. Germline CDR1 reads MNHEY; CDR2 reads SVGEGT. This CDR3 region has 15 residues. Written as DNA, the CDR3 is TGTGCCAGCAGTTACTCGCCAGGCTCAAACACTGAAGCTTTCTTT. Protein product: CASSYSPGSNTEAFF.

CDR3: CASSQVGQTLGKLFF. CDR3 nucleotides: TGCGCCAGCAGCCAAGTGGGGCAGACCTTAGGGAAACTGTTTTTT. The chain carries TRBV4-1 and TRBJ1-4, with D perhaps TRBD1 (5 bases). This CDR3 is 15 amino acids long. CDR1 MGHRA and CDR2 YSYEKL come from the germline V gene. V was pared by 1 base and J by 11 bases, with 17 bases between.

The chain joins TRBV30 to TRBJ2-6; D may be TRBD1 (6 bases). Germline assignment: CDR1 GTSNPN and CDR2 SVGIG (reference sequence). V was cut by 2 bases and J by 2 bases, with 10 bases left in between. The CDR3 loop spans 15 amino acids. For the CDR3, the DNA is TGTGCCTGGAGTCAGGGGATTACTGGGGCCAACGTCCTGACTTTC. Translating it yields CAWSQGITGANVLTF.

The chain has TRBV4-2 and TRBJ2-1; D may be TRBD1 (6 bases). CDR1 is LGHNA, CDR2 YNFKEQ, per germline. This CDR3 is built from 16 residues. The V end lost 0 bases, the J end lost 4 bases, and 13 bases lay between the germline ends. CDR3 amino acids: CASSQDRPGDYNEQFF. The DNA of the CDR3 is TGTGCCAGCAGCCAAGATCGTCCAGGGGATTACAATGAGCAGTTCTTC.

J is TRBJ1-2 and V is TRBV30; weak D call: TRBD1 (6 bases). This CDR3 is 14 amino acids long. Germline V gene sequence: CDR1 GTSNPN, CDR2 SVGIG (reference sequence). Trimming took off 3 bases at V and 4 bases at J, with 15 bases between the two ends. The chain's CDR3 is CAWRGDRLGYGYTF. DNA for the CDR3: TGTGCCTGGAGGGGTGACAGGTTGGGCTATGGCTACACCTTC.

The CDR3 nucleotides are TGTGCCAGCAGCCCCGTACTAGCGGGGACGGGGGGTTACGAGCAGTACTTC. Translating gives CASSPVLAGTGGYEQYF. V gene TRBV3-1 (or the pseudogene TRBV3-2) combines with J gene TRBJ2-7; 10 nucleotides line up with TRBD2. V lost 4 bases, J lost 4 bases, and 13 bases stayed unmatched. The CDR3 is 17 amino acids. The V gene's germline CDR1 is LGHDT and CDR2 YNNKEL (reference sequence).

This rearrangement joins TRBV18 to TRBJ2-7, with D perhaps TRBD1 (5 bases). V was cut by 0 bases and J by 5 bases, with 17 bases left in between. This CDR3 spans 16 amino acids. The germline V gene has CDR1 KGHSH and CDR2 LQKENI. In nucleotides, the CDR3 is TGTGCCAGCTCACCACCGGGTAGGGGTCGTGGCAACGAGCAGTACTTC. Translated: CASSPPGRGRGNEQYF.

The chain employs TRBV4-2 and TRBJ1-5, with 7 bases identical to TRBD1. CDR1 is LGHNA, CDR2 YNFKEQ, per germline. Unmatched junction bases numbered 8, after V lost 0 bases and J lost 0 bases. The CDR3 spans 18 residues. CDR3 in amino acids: CASSQEIRTGYSNQPQHF. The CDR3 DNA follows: TGTGCCAGCAGCCAAGAGATCCGGACAGGCTATAGCAATCAGCCCCAGCATTTT.

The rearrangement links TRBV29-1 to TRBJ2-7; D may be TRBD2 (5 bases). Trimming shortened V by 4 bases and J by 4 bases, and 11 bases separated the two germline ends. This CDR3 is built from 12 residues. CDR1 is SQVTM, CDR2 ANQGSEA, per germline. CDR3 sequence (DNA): TGCAGCGTTGCTAGCAACCAATACGAGCAGTACTTC. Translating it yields CSVASNQYEQYF.

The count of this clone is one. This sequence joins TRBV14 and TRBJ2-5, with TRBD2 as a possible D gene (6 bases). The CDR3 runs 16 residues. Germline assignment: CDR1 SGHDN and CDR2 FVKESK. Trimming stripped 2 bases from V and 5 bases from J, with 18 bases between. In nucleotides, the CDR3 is TGTGCCAGCAGCCAATTGTCGGGGGTATACCGGGAGACCCAGTACTTC. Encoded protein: CASSQLSGVYRETQYF.

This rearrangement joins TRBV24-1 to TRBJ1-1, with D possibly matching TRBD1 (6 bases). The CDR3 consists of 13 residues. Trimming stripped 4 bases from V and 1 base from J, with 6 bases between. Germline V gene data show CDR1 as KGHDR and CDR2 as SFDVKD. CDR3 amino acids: CATSEGQNTEAFF. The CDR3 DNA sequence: TGTGCCACCAGTGAGGGACAGAACACTGAAGCTTTCTTT.

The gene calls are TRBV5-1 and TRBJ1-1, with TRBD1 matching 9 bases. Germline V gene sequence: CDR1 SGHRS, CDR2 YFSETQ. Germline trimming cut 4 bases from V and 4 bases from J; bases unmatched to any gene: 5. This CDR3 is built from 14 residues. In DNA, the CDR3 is TGCGCCAGCAGCATACAGGGGGCAGGCACTGAAGCTTTCTTT. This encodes CASSIQGAGTEAFF.

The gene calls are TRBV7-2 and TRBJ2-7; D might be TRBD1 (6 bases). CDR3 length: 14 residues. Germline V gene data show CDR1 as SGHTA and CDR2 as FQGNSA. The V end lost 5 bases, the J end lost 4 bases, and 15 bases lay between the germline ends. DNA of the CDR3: TGTGCCAGCAGCCTGTTCCGGGACACATACGAGCAGTACTTC. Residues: CASSLFRDTYEQYF.

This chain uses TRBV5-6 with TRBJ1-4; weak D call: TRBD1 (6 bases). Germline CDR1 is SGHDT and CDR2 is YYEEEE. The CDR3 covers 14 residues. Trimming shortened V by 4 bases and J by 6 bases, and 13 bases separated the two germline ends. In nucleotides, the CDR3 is TGTGCCAGCAGCCGACAGGTCTCGGATGAAAAACTGTTTTTT. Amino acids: CASSRQVSDEKLFF.

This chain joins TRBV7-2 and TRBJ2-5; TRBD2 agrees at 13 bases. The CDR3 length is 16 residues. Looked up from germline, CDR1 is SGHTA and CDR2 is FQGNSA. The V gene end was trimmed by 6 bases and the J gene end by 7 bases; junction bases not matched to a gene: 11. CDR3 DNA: TGTGCCAGCAGATTAAGACTAGCGGGAGGTCCCGGGACCCAGTACTTC. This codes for CASRLRLAGGPGTQYF. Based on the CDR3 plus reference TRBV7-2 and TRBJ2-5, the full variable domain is GAGVSQSPSNKVTEKGKDVELRCDPISGHTALYWYRQSLGQGLEFLIYFQGNSAPDKSGLPSDRFSAERTGGSVSTLTIQRTQQEDSAVYLCASRLRLAGGPGTQYFGPGTRLLVL.

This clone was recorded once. The CDR3 sequence is CASSLEDTHYNSPLHF. For the CDR3, the DNA is TGCGCCAGCAGCTTGGAAGACACCCACTATAATTCACCCCTCCACTTT. The chain uses TRBV5-1 and TRBJ1-6; no firm D call. The length of the CDR3 is 16 residues. CDR1 is SGHRS, CDR2 YFSETQ, per germline. V was clipped by 0 bases and J by 3 bases, with 10 bases between them.

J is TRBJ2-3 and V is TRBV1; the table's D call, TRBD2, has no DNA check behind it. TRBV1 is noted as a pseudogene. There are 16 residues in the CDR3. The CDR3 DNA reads TGCACCAGCAGCCAAGCCGGGACTAAAGAGACAGATACGCAGTATTTT. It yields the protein CTSSQAGTKETDTQYF.

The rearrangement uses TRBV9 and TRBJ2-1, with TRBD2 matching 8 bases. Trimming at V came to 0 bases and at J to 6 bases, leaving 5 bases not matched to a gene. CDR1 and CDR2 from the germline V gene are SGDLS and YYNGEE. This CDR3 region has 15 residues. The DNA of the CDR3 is TGTGCCAGCAGCGTAGCGGGGGGGCCGATCAATGAGCAGTTCTTC. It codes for CASSVAGGPINEQFF. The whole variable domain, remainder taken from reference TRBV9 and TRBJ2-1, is DSGVTQTPKHLITATGQRVTLRCSPRSGDLSVYWYQQSLDQGLQFLIQYYNGEERAKGNILERFSAQQFPDLHSELNLSSLELGDSALYFCASSVAGGPINEQFFGPGTRLTVL.

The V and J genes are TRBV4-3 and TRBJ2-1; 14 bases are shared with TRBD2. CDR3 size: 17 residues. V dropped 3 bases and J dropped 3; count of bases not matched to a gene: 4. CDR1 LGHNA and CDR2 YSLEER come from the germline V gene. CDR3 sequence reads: CASSHGTSGSLYNEQFF. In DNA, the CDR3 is TGCGCCAGCAGCCACGGGACTAGCGGGAGTCTCTACAATGAGCAGTTCTTC.

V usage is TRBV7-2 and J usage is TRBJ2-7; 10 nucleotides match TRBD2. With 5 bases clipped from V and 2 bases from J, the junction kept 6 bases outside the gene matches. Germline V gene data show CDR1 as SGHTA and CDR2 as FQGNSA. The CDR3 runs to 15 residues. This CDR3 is CASSPGLARPYEQYF. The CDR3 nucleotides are TGTGCCAGCAGCCCGGGACTAGCGAGGCCCTACGAGCAGTACTTC. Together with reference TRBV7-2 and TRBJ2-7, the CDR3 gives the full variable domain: GAGVSQSPSNKVTEKGKDVELRCDPISGHTALYWYRQSLGQGLEFLIYFQGNSAPDKSGLPSDRFSAERTGGSVSTLTIQRTQQEDSAVYLCASSPGLARPYEQYFGPGTRLTVT.